This T cell receptor beta chain is drawn from a study of OX40 agonist ivuxolimab in advanced cancers. On the study more broadly: The study gave patients intravenous ivuxolimab at 0.01 to 10 mg/kg every 2 weeks. Patients assigned to dose escalation were diagnosed with hepatocellular carcinoma, melanoma, renal cell or head and neck cancer. Findings and caveats of the study: The specificity for antigen of the expanded peripheral T cells was not determined. Clonal expansion from baseline to week 6 occurred in both CD4+ and CD8+ T cells.

TCRdb keeps only in-frame clones here, not all; method: immunoSEQ multiplex PCR. The sample lists about 58,000 clones, approximately 87% occurring once. A note on this clone: Its antigen is not identified.

From germline, CDR1 is SQVTM and CDR2 ANQGSEA. V was clipped by 8 bases and J by 5 bases; unmatched bases: 6. CDR3 length: 12 residues. The receptor was isolated from an adult with an advanced solid tumor such as melanoma, head and neck, liver or kidney cancer. This sample comprised CD4+ or CD8+ T cells sorted from blood, obtained in a trial of the OX40 agonist ivuxolimab. The V and J genes are TRBV29-1 and TRBJ1-1; 9 bases fit TRBD1. Here the CDR3 reads CSTGQGNTEAFF. The CDR3 coding sequence is TGCAGCACGGGACAGGGAAATACTGAAGCTTTCTTT.